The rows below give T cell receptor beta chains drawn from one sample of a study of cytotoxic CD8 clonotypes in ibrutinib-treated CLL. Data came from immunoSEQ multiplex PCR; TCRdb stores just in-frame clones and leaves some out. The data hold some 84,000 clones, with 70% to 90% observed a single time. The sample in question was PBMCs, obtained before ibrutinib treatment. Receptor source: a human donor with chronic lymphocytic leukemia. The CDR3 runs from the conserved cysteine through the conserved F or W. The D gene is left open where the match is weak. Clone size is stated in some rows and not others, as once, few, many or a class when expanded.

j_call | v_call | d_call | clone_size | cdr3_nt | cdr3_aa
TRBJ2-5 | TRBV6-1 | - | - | TGTGCCACGCGGGGAGGTGGAGAGACCCAGTACTTC | CATRGGGETQYF
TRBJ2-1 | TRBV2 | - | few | TGTGCCAGCATTTTGACAGGTCAGGCGAGCCAGTTCTTC | CASILTGQASQFF
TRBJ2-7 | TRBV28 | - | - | TGTGCCAGCACCCGAAACGTTGCGGTGGAGCAGTACTTC | CASTRNVAVEQYF
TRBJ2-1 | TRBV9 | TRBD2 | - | TGTGCCAGCAGCGTCGCTAGCGGGAGGGCCTACAATGAGCAGTTCTTC | CASSVASGRAYNEQFF
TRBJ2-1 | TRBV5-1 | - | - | TGCGCCAGCAGCTTGGTCAAGGTCGATGAGCAGTTCTTC | CASSLVKVDEQFF
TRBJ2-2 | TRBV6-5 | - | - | TGTGCCAGCAGTTACAGGGCTAGCACCACCGGGGAGCTGTTTTTT | CASSYRASTTGELFF
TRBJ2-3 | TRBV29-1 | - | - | TGCAGCGTTGAAGCGACATGGATAAGCACAGATACGCAGTATTTT | CSVEATWISTDTQYF
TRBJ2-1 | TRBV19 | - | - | TGTGCCAGTAGTGATCATCAAAACCCGACTAGATCATATGAGCAGTTCTTC | CASSDHQNPTRSYEQFF
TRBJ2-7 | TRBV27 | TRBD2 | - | TGTGCCAGCAGTACGTCCGGGAGGAATACGGAGCAGTACTTC | CASSTSGRNTEQYF
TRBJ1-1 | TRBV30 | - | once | TGTGCCTGGAGTGTTCGTCCCAACACTGAAGCTTTCTTT | CAWSVRPNTEAFF
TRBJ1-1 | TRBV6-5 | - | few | TGTGCCAGCAGACGGGGACGGAGGGAAACTGAAGCTTTCTTT | CASRRGRRETEAFF
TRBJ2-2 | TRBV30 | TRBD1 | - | TGTGCCTGGAGAGGCGATAGGACAGGGGCGTCCGGGGAGCTGTTTTTT | CAWRGDRTGASGELFF
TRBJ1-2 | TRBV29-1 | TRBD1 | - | TGCAGCGTGACCAATGGACAGGGGATGAACTATGGCTACACCTTC | CSVTNGQGMNYGYTF